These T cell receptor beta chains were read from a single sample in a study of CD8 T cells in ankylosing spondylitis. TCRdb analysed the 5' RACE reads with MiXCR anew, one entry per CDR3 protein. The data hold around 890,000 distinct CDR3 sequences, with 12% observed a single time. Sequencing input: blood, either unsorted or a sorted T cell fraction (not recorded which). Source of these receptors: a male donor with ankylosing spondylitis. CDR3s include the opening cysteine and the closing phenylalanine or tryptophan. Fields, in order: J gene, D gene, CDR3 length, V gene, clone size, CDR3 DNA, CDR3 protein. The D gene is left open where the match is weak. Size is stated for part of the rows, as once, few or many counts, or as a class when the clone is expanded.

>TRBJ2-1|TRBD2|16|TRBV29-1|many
TGCAGCGTTGAAGATGCCGGGACTAGCAGAAACAATGAGCAGTTCTTC
CSVEDAGTSRNNEQFF
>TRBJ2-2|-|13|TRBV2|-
TGTGCCAGCGCGAAGGAGGGGACCGGGGAGCTGTTTTTT
CASAKEGTGELFF
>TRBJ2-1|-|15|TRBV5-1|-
TGCGCCAGCAGCTTGATAGGGGTCCCCTACAATGAGCAGTTCTTC
CASSLIGVPYNEQFF
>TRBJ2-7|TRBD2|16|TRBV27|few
TGTGCCAGCAGTCTGCTATCGGCTAGCGGGGCCTACGAGCAGTACTTC
CASSLLSASGAYEQYF
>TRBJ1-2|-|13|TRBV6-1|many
TGTGCCAGCACCTGGGGGGGCGCGAGGGGCTACACCTTC
CASTWGGARGYTF
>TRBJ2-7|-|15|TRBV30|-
TGTGCCTGGAGCGTAGACAGCGCCCTTGCCTACGAGCAGTACTTC
CAWSVDSALAYEQYF
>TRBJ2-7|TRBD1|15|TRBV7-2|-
TGTGCCAGCAGGACGACAGGGTTGGGAGTTTACGAGCAGTACTTC
CASRTTGLGVYEQYF
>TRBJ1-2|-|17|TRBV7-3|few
TGTGCCAGCAGCTTAACCCCCCCCGGTAGGGGGACCTATGGCTACACCTTC
CASSLTPPGRGTYGYTF
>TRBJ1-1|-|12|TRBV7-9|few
TGTGCCAGCGGGTCTCGAGCTACTGAAGCTTTCTTT
CASGSRATEAFF
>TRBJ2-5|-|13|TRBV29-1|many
TGCAGCGTTGAAAGGACAGCGGCAGAGACCCAGTACTTC
CSVERTAAETQYF
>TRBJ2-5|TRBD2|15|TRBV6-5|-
TGTGCCAGCAGTTACCGGCGGGGGGCGGGAGAGACCCAGTACTTC
CASSYRRGAGETQYF
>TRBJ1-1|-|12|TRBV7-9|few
TGTGCCAGCAGGGCGGGGCAGGGACGAGCTTTCTTT
CASRAGQGRAFF
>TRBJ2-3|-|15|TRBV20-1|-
TGCAGTGCTCTTGACGGAACCCGGGCCACAGATACGCAGTATTTT
CSALDGTRATDTQYF
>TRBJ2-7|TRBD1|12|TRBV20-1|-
TGCAGTGTCGGGACAGAGTCCTACGAGCAGTACTTC
CSVGTESYEQYF
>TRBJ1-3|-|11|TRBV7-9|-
TGTGCCAGCAGCTTAGAAGACACCATATATTTT
CASSLEDTIYF
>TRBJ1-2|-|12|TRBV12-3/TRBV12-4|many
TGTGCCAGCAGTTCCGGACAGCGAGGCTACACCTTC
CASSSGQRGYTF
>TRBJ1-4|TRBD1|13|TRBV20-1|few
TGCAGTGCGGACCGGGACAGAGGCGAAAAACTGTTTTTT
CSADRDRGEKLFF
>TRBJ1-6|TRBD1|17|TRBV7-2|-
TGTGCCAGCAGTCGGGACAGGCCGAACTCCTATAATTCACCCCTCCACTTT
CASSRDRPNSYNSPLHF
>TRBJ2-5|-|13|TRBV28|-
TGTGCCAGCAGTTTACAGATTCAAGAGACCCAGTACTTC
CASSLQIQETQYF
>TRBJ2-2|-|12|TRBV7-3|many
TGTGCCAGCAGCGCTGGGTCCGGGGAGCTGTTTTTT
CASSAGSGELFF
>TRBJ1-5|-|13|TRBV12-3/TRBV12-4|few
TGTGCCAGCAGGGGCGATAGTGATCAGCCCCAGCATTTT
CASRGDSDQPQHF
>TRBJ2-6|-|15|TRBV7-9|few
TGTGCCAGCAGCTTACAGAACTCTGGGGCCAACGTCCTGACTTTC
CASSLQNSGANVLTF
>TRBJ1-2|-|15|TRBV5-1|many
TGCGCCAGCAGCTTGGGACAGATATCGAACTATGGCTACACCTTC
CASSLGQISNYGYTF
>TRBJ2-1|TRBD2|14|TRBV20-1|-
TGCAGTGCCCTGAGGATTAGCGGGAGTAGTGAGCAGTTCTTC
CSALRISGSSEQFF
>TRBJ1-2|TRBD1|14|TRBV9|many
TGTGCCAGCAGCTTAACCGGGACAGCCTATGGCTACACCTTC
CASSLTGTAYGYTF
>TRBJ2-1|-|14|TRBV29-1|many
TGCAGCGCCGAGACCCGGAGCTCCTACAATGAGCAGTTCTTC
CSAETRSSYNEQFF